Following are 23 T cell receptor beta chains from one sample sequenced in a study of T cell clones after liver transplantation. Only in-frame clones appear in the TCRdb table, and some are missing; sequencing was by immunoSEQ multiplex PCR. Here the sample spans approximately 75,000 clones, approximately 80% being singletons. This specimen consisted of CD4+ T cells from blood, obtained 12 months after liver transplant. The source of these receptors is a human patient who received a liver transplant. The T cells may come from the graft donor.

This CDR3 is CASSPGSLQETQYF. Here the CDR3 DNA reads TGTGCCAGCAGCCCGGGGTCCTTACAAGAGACCCAGTACTTC. The V gene is TRBV7-6, the J gene TRBJ2-5; a possible D gene is TRBD2 (5 bases). The CDR3 runs 14 residues. Trimming shortened V by 5 bases and J by 2 bases, and 12 bases separated the two germline ends. The germline V gene encodes CDR1 SGHVS and CDR2 FNYEAQ.

CDR3 sequence: CASSPSHRNTEAFF. In DNA form, the CDR3 reads TGTGCCAGCTCACCTTCCCACAGGAACACTGAAGCTTTCTTT. The J gene is TRBJ1-1, the V gene TRBV18, with unresolved D. The CDR3 contains 14 residues. The V gene lost 3 bases and the J gene lost 1 base, with 9 bases spanning the gap. Per the germline V gene, CDR1 is KGHSH and CDR2 is LQKENI. Full variable domain (rest looked up from reference TRBV18 and TRBJ1-1): NAGVMQNPRHLVRRRGQEARLRCSPMKGHSHVYWYRQLPEEGLKFMVYLQKENIIDESGMPKERFSAEFPKEGPSILRIQQVVRGDSAAYFCASSPSHRNTEAFFGQGTRLTVV.

The V and J genes are TRBV6-1 and TRBJ1-2; the D is unclear. The CDR3 length is 14 residues. The germline V gene has CDR1 MNHNS and CDR2 SASEGT. V shed 1 base and J shed 7 bases, with 13 bases lying between them. CDR3 amino acids: CASSEVYRESGYTF. For the CDR3, the DNA is TGTGCCAGCAGTGAAGTGTACCGGGAATCTGGCTACACCTTC.

CDR3 region: CASRETLEAFF. The CDR3 region has the DNA TGTGCCAGCCGAGAGACTCTTGAAGCTTTCTTT. This chain joins TRBV2 and TRBJ1-1; the D is unclear. This CDR3 is 11 amino acids long. The germline V and J ends were trimmed by 8 bases and 7 bases, with 11 bases remaining between them. The V gene's germline CDR1 is SNHLY and CDR2 FYNNEI.

The chain joins TRBV4-3 to TRBJ2-7, with 9 bases matching TRBD2. The germline CDR1 and CDR2 sequences are LGHNA and YSLEER. V was pared by 2 bases and J by 6 bases, with 8 bases of the junction left unmatched. The CDR3 contains 15 residues. This CDR3 reads CASSQRLAGIGEQYF. Here the CDR3 DNA reads TGCGCCAGCAGCCAAAGGCTAGCGGGAATCGGCGAGCAGTACTTC.

V and J are TRBV7-9 and TRBJ2-6; no clear D gene. The V end was cut by 2 bases, the J end by 1 base, with 6 bases between. Per the germline V gene, CDR1 is SEHNR and CDR2 is FQNEAQ (reference sequence). CDR3 length: 15 residues. CDR3 in amino acids: CASSLMGSGANVLTF. Written as DNA, the CDR3 is TGTGCCAGCAGCTTAATGGGATCTGGGGCCAACGTCCTGACTTTC.

V is TRBV28 and J is TRBJ2-3; 12 nucleotides match TRBD2. CDR1 and CDR2 (germline): MDHEN, SYDVKM. The CDR3 consists of 17 residues. J lost 2 bases, V lost 5 bases, and 8 bases had no gene match. The CDR3 spells CASSLPGLAGYTDTQYF. The CDR3 region has the DNA TGTGCCAGCAGTCTCCCCGGACTAGCGGGGTACACAGATACGCAGTATTTT.

The chain couples TRBV6-5 to TRBJ2-7; a weak D match, TRBD1 (6 bases). Trimming took 2 bases from V and 5 from J, leaving 16 bases between them. CDR1 and CDR2 from the germline V gene are MNHEY and SVGAGI. The CDR3 covers 15 residues. CDR3 DNA: TGTGCCAGCAGTTACGTTACAGGGAATAGAAACGAGCAGTACTTC. Translation: CASSYVTGNRNEQYF.

The chain is built from TRBV4-1 and TRBJ1-2; possibly TRBD1 for D (5 bases). Germline V gene data show CDR1 as MGHRA and CDR2 as YSYEKL. CDR3 size: 16 residues. V was pared by 4 bases and J by 5 bases, with 20 bases between. DNA for the CDR3: TGCGCCAGCAGCCCTCCCTACGACAGCGACCTTTATGGCTACACCTTC. This codes for CASSPPYDSDLYGYTF.

CDR3 DNA: TGTGCCAGCAGTGAATCTCCAGGGAGGGTCACTGAAGCTTTCTTT. Protein product: CASSESPGRVTEAFF. The rearrangement joins TRBV2 to TRBJ1-1; D is perhaps TRBD1 (5 bases). The CDR3 spans 15 residues. V gave up 2 bases and J gave up 4 bases, with 14 bases separating them. Per the germline V gene, CDR1 is SNHLY and CDR2 is FYNNEI.

The rearrangement uses TRBV9 and TRBJ2-3, with 9 bases fitting TRBD2. CDR1 is SGDLS and CDR2 is YYNGEE in the germline V gene. This CDR3 spans 17 amino acids. V was clipped by 0 bases and J by 0 bases; unmatched bases: 5. Written as DNA, the CDR3 is TGTGCCAGCAGCGTAGAGGTTCTAGCGGGGAGCACAGATACGCAGTATTTT. Protein: CASSVEVLAGSTDTQYF.

This chain connects TRBV12-5 to TRBJ2-7; D not resolved. V lost 2 bases to trimming and J lost 5 bases, with 7 bases between them. The CDR3 runs 12 residues. In germline, CDR1 is LGHNT, CDR2 FRNRAP. The CDR3 nucleotides are TGTGCTAGTGGTTTGCCCCGTAACGAGCAGTACTTC. It yields the protein CASGLPRNEQYF.

Points on this clone: As the CDR3 is not closed by the conserved phenylalanine or tryptophan, this likely results from a read error. CDR3 sequence reads: CASSPTRQGPYEQYL. For the CDR3, the DNA is TGTGCCAGCAGCCCGACTCGACAGGGGCCCTACGAGCAGTACCTC. J is TRBJ2-7 and V is TRBV7-2; TRBD1 agrees at 8 bases. The CDR3 has 15 amino acids. The trim removed 5 bases at V and 2 bases at J, leaving 8 bases unmatched. Germline V gives CDR1 SGHTA, CDR2 FQGNSA.

The CDR3 sequence is CSIQRGGNTIYF. CDR3 in DNA: TGCAGCATTCAGCGGGGTGGAAACACCATATATTTT. This sequence joins TRBV29-1 and TRBJ1-3; D is undetermined. The CDR3 spans 12 residues. The germline V gene has CDR1 SQVTM and CDR2 ANQGSEA. Trimming removed 8 bases at V and 3 bases at J, with 11 bases between.

The chain combines TRBV5-4 with TRBJ2-2; 9 bases are shared with TRBD2. The CDR3 runs 16 residues. V shed 4 bases and J 1 base; nucleotides not matched to a gene: 5. Germline assignment: CDR1 SGHNT and CDR2 YYREEE (reference sequence). The CDR3 DNA is TGTGCCAGCAGCCCCTATAGCGGGGGGAACACCGGGGAGCTGTTTTTT. It encodes CASSPYSGGNTGELFF.

The CDR3 region has the DNA TGTGCCGGAGCCCGGGACAGACAAGAGACCCAGTACTTC. This encodes CAGARDRQETQYF. The chain carries TRBV2 and TRBJ2-5; 7 bases are shared with TRBD1. This CDR3 comprises 13 residues. Unmatched junction bases numbered 8, after V lost 11 bases and J lost 2 bases. Germline V gives CDR1 SNHLY, CDR2 FYNNEI.

CDR3 region: CAISDTGTGAYNEQFF. CDR3 nucleotides: TGTGCCATCAGTGATACCGGGACAGGGGCCTACAATGAGCAGTTCTTC. This rearrangement joins TRBV10-3 to TRBJ2-1, with 10 bases fitting TRBD1. The CDR3 has 16 residues. Germline V CDR1 and CDR2: ENHRY, SYGVKD. With 3 bases clipped from V and 2 bases from J, the junction kept 4 bases outside the gene matches.

The chain is built from TRBV7-9 and TRBJ2-7; D perhaps matches TRBD1 (6 bases). Germline values: CDR1 SEHNR, CDR2 FQNEAQ (reference sequence). Trimming shortened V by 4 bases and J by 6 bases, and 16 bases separated the two germline ends. The length of the CDR3 is 14 residues. CDR3 residues: CASSSGARQSEQYF. For the CDR3, the DNA is TGTGCCAGCAGCTCAGGGGCTAGACAAAGCGAGCAGTACTTC.

V gene TRBV15 combines with J gene TRBJ1-1; no reliable D call. The germline V and J ends were trimmed by 0 bases and 2 bases, with 10 bases remaining between them. The CDR3 extends over 15 amino acids. Per germline, CDR1 LNHNV and CDR2 YYDKDF (reference sequence). CDR3 sequence (DNA): TGTGCCACCAGCAGAGATAGTAAGACTAACACTGAAGCTTTCTTT. As protein: CATSRDSKTNTEAFF. Filled out from reference TRBV15 and TRBJ1-1, the complete variable domain reads DAMVIQNPRYQVTQFGKPVTLSCSQTLNHNVMYWYQQKSSQAPKLLFHYYDKDFNNEADTPDNFQSRRPNTSFCFLDIRSPGLGDTAMYLCATSRDSKTNTEAFFGQGTRLTVV.

V gene TRBV6-1 combines with J gene TRBJ1-4, with D unclear. Germline V gene sequence: CDR1 MNHNS, CDR2 SASEGT. The CDR3 length is 14 residues. V lost 5 bases and J 4 bases, leaving 11 bases between the germline ends. CDR3: CASSNRDDNEKLFF. The CDR3 bases are TGTGCCAGCAGTAACCGGGATGATAATGAAAAACTGTTTTTT.

This chain uses TRBV5-6 with TRBJ2-4; D call uncertain. V was pared by 0 bases and J by 9 bases, with 7 bases between. Germline CDR1 and CDR2: SGHDT and YYEEEE. The CDR3 runs to 12 residues. CDR3 in amino acids: CASSLGTSIQYF. CDR3 DNA sequence: TGTGCCAGCAGCTTGGGCACGAGCATTCAGTACTTC.

The chain recombines TRBV2 with TRBJ2-7; TRBD1 agrees at 10 bases. This CDR3 region has 14 residues. V shed 6 bases, J shed 3 bases, and the junction held 5 bases outside the gene matches. Looked up from germline, CDR1 is SNHLY and CDR2 is FYNNEI. As DNA, the CDR3 is TGTGCCAGCAGCGGGGACAGGGGTTACTACGAGCAGTACTTC. The encoded protein is CASSGDRGYYEQYF. Full variable domain (outside the CDR3, taken from reference TRBV2 and TRBJ2-7): EPEVTQTPSHQVTQMGQEVILRCVPISNHLYFYWYRQILGQKVEFLVSFYNNEISEKSEIFDDQFSVERPDGSNFTLKIRSTKLEDSAMYFCASSGDRGYYEQYFGPGTRLTVT.

The genes are TRBV7-2 and TRBJ1-1; possibly TRBD1 for D (5 bases). CDR1 is SGHTA and CDR2 is FQGNSA in the germline V gene. Trimming took off 5 bases at V and 5 bases at J, with 15 bases between the two ends. The CDR3 contains 14 residues. The CDR3 sequence: CASSHRRTITEAFF. In nucleotides, the CDR3 is TGTGCCAGCAGCCACAGAAGGACAATAACTGAAGCTTTCTTT.